A selection of T cell receptor beta chains follows, all from one sample in a study of shared T cell receptors in the human thymus. Data came from immunoSEQ multiplex PCR; TCRdb stores just in-frame clones and leaves some out. The sample comprises more than 550,000 clones, more than 75% of which are singletons, and more than 0.009% rests with the top ten. The data were also submitted as part of a second study, on human thymus T cells.

What was sequenced was thymocytes. These receptors were collected from a boy in the first two years of life with a congenital heart defect. The CDR3 runs from the conserved cysteine through the conserved F or W.

V | CDR3
TRBV27 | CASSLRGYWSPLHF
TRBV7-2 | CASSEWARGDTYNEQFF
TRBV20-1 | CSAKTTRQFF
TRBV5-1 | CASSIGLYPSYEQYF
TRBV12-5 | CASGSARGTGTNTEAFF
TRBV6-6 | CASSSGTDTGELFF
TRBV30 | CAWSGGLNSYEQYF
TRBV11-3 | CASSLKPYYEQYF
TRBV5-1 | CASSLDPPQGFLTGELFF
TRBV6-5 | CASSYARTGTHSPLHF
TRBV11-2 | CASSQINEQFF
TRBV4-1 | CASSQYRDRVAQPQHF
TRBV7-6 | CASSRGTSGGPNTGELFF
TRBV2 | CASTAGGFGEQFF
TRBV5-8 | CASSLSGVGTDTQYF
TRBV7-8 | CASSLVEVAGKDTQYF
TRBV4-3 | CASSQDLWERETEAFF
TRBV25-1 | CASSDISPGLVYNEQFF
TRBV5-4 | CASSSPGQGNYGYTF
TRBV29-1 | CSVEDWTDWASTDTQYF
TRBV28 | CASCEASNQPQHF
TRBV4-3 | CASSQGAARAAGELFF